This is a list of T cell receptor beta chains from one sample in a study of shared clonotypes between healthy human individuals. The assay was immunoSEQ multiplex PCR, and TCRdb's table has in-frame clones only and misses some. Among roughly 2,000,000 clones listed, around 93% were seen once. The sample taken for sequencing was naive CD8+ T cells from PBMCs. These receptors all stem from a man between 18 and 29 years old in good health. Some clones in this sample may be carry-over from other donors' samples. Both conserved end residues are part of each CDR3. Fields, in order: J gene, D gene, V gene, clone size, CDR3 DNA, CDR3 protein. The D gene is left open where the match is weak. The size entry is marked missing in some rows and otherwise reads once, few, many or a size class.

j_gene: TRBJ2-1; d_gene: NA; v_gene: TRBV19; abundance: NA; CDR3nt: TGTGCCAGTAGTATCGTCTCGGGGCGTAACAATGAGCAGTTCTTC; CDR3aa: CASSIVSGRNNEQFF
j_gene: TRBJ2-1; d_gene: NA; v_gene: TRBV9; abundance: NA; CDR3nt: TGTGCCAGCAGCCCCCGGACCGACAGGAATGAGCAGTTCTTC; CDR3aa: CASSPRTDRNEQFF
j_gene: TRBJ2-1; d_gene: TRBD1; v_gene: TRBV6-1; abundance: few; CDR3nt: TGTGCCAGCAGTGAAGGGACAGGGGGCTACAATGAGCAGTTCTTC; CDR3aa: CASSEGTGGYNEQFF
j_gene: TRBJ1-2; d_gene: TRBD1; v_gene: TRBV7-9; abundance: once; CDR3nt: TGTGCCAGCAGCTCGGGACAGGAGAACTATGGCTACACCTTC; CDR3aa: CASSSGQENYGYTF
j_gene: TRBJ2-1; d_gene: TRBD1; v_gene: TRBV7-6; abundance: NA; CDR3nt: TGTGCCAGCAGCTTAGCTGTGACAGGGGTTTACAATGAGCAGTTCTTC; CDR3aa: CASSLAVTGVYNEQFF
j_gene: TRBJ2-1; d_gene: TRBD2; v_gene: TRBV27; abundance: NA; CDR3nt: TGTGCCAGCAGTCCTATTAGCGGGACTGAGCAGTTCTTC; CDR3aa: CASSPISGTEQFF
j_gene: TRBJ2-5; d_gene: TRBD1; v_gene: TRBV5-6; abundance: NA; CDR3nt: TGTGCCAGCAGTTCAGGACAGGGGGCTTGGGAGACCCAGTACTTC; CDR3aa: CASSSGQGAWETQYF
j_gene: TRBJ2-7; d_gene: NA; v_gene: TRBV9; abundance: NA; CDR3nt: TGTGCCAGCAGCGTTCAGGGGGGCGAGCAGTACTTC; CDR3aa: CASSVQGGEQYF
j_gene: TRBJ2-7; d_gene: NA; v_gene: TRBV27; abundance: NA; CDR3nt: TGTGCCAGCAGTTTATCGCCACACACCTCACCCTACGAGCAGTACTTC; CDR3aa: CASSLSPHTSPYEQYF
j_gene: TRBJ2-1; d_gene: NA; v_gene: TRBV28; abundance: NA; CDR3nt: TGTGCCAGCAGTTCGCAATACAAGGAAGCGGAGTTCTTC; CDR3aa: CASSSQYKEAEFF
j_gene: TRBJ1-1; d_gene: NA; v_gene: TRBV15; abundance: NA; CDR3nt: TGTGCCACCCAACCCGGGGAGAACACTGAAGCTTTCTTT; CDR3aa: CATQPGENTEAFF
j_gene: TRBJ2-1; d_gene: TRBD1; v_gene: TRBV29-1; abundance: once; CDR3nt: TGCAGCGTTGAAGGGACAGGGGGGCTTAGCTCCTACAATGAGCAGTTCTTC; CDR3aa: CSVEGTGGLSSYNEQFF
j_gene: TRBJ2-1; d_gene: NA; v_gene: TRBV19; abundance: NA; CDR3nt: TGTGCCAGTAGTATACTACAACACAATGAGCAGTTCTTC; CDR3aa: CASSILQHNEQFF
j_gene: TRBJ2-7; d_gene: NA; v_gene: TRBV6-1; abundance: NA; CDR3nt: TGTGCCAGCAGGTCTCCGGGATTCTACGAGCAGTACTTC; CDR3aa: CASRSPGFYEQYF
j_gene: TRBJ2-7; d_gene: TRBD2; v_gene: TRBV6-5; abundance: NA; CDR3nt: TGTGCCAGCAGTTACGGGACTAGCGTGAGATCCTACGAGCAGTACTTC; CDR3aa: CASSYGTSVRSYEQYF
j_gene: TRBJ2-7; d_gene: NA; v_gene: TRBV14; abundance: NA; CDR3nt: TGTGCCAGCAGCCTCTGGAGCTACGAGCAGTACTTC; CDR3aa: CASSLWSYEQYF
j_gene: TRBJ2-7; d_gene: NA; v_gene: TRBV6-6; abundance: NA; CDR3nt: TGTGCCACCCGGGACCCACCCTCCTACGAGCAGTACTTC; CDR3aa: CATRDPPSYEQYF
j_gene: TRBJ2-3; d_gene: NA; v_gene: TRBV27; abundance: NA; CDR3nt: TGTGCCAGCAGTTTAGGGGCAAGGACCGCAGATACGCAGTATTTT; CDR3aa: CASSLGARTADTQYF
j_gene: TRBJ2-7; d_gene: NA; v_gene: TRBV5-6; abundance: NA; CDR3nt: TGTGCCAGCAGCCCCGACAGCTCCTACGAGCAGTACTTC; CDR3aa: CASSPDSSYEQYF
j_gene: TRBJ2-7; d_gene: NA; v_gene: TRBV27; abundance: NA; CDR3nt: TGTGCCAGCAGTTTAAGCGCCACCTACGAGCAGTACTTC; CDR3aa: CASSLSATYEQYF
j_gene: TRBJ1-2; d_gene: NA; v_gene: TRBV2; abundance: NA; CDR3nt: TGTGCCAGCAGCCCAGGGTTCCGCTATGGCTACACCTTC; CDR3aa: CASSPGFRYGYTF
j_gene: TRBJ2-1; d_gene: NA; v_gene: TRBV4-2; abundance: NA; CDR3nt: TGTGCCAGCAGCCAGGGCGTTAGCTCCTACAATGAGCAGTTCTTC; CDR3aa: CASSQGVSSYNEQFF
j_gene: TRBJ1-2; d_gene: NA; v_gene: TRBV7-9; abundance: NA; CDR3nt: TGTGCCAGCAGCTCATCAGGGGTGGGCTATGGCTACACCTTC; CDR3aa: CASSSSGVGYGYTF
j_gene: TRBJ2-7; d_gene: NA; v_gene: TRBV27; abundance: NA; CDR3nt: TGTGCCAGCAGTGACAGCCTTCCCTACGAGCAGTACTTC; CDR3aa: CASSDSLPYEQYF
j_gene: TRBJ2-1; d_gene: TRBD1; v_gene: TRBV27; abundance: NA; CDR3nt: TGTGCCAGCAGTTACCTGGACAGGCCCGAAAGGCAGTTCTTC; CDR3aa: CASSYLDRPERQFF
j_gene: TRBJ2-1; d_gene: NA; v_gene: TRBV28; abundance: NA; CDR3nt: TGTGCCAGCAGTTTCAACAGGGCCCTGAGCTCCTACAATGAGCAGTTCTTC; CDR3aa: CASSFNRALSSYNEQFF
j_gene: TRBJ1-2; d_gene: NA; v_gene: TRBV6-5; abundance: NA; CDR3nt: TGTGCCAGCAGTTGGGCCAGAAACTATGGCTACACCTTC; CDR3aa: CASSWARNYGYTF
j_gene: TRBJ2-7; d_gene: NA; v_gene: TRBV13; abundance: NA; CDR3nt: TGTGCCAGCAGCTCGATTGCGGGACCGGGCGAGCAGTACTTC; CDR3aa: CASSSIAGPGEQYF
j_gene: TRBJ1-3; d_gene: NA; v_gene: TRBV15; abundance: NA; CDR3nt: TGTGCCACCAGATACGGGTCAAATTCTGGAAACACCATATATTTT; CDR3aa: CATRYGSNSGNTIYF
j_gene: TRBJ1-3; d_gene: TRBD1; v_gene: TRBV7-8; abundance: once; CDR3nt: TGTGCCAGCAGCCCAGACGACAGGGCTAGCGGAAACACCATATATTTT; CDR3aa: CASSPDDRASGNTIYF
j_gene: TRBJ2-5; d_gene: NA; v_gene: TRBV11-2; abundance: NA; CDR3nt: TGTGCCAGCAGCTTCAATTATTACGACAGTGGAGAACAAGAGACCCAGTACTTC; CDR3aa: CASSFNYYDSGEQETQYF
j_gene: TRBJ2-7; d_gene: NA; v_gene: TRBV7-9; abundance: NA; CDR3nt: TGTGCCAGCAGCTACAATATCTACGAGCAGTACTTC; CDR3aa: CASSYNIYEQYF
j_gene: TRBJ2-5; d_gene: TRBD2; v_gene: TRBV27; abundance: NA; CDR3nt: TGTGCCAGCAGCCAAATTGGGACTAGCGGGACCTACTCAGAGACCCAGTACTTC; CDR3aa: CASSQIGTSGTYSETQYF
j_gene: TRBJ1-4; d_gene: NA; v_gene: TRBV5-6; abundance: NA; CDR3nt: TGTGCCAGCGGAAGCTTAGGAGGGAGTGAAAAACTGTTTTTT; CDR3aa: CASGSLGGSEKLFF
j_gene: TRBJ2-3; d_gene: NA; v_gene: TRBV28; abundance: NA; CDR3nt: TGTGCCAGCAGTTCTGTTCGACCGGGGACAGATACGCAGTATTTT; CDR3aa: CASSSVRPGTDTQYF
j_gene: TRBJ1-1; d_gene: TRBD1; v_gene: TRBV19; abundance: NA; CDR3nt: TGTGCCAGCGCCGACAGGGGGCGTACTGAAGCTTTCTTT; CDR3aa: CASADRGRTEAFF
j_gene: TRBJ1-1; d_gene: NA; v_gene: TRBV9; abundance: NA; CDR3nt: TGTGCCAGCAGCGCCGAGGTAAGGGCGGGCACTGAAGCTTTCTTT; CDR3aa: CASSAEVRAGTEAFF
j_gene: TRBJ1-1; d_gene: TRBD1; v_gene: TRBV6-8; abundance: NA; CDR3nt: TGTGCCAGCAAGTCAGGGGGTGAGGCTTTCTTT; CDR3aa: CASKSGGEAFF
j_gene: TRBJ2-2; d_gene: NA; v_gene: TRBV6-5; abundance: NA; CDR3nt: TGTGCCAGCAGTTGGCCCCCCCCCAACGGGGAGCTGTTTTTT; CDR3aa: CASSWPPPNGELFF
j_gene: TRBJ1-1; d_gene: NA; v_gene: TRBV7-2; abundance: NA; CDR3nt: TGTGCCAGCAGCTTAGGGTGGGAGGTACTAGAAGGGAACACTGAAGCTTTCTTT; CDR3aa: CASSLGWEVLEGNTEAFF
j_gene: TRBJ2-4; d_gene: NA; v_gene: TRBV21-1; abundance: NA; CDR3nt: TGTGCCAGGCGGAAGACGGGGTTGGCCAAAAACATTCAGTACTTC; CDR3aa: CARRKTGLAKNIQYF
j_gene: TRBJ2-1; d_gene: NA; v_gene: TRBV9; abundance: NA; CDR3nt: TGTGCCAGCAGCCGGGACCTGAGCTCCTACAATGAGCAGTTCTTC; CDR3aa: CASSRDLSSYNEQFF
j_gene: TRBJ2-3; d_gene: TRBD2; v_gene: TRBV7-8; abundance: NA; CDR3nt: TGTGCCAGCAGCTTCGGCGGGAGGTCCCCAGATACGCAGTATTTT; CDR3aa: CASSFGGRSPDTQYF
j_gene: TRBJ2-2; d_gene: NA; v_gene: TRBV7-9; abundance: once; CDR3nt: TGTGCCAGCAGCTTAGGGGGCCTTTACACCGGGGAGCTGTTTTTT; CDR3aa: CASSLGGLYTGELFF
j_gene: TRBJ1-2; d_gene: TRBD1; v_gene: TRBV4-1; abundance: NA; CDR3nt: TGCGCCAGCAGCCAAGTGGTCGGACAGGCCTATGGCTACACCTTC; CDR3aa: CASSQVVGQAYGYTF
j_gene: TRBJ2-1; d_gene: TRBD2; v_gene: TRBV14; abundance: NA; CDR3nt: TGTGCCAGCAGCCCTCCTAACGGGGGGTACAATGAGCAGTTCTTC; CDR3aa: CASSPPNGGYNEQFF
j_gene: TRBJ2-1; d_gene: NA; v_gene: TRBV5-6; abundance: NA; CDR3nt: TGTGCCAGCACCGTTGGGGTAATGAATCTTGGGGACAATGAGCAGTTCTTC; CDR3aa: CASTVGVMNLGDNEQFF
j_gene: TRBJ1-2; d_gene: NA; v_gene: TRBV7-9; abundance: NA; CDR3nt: TGTGCCAGCAGCTCACTACACAGGGCTAACTATGGCTACACCTTC; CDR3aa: CASSSLHRANYGYTF
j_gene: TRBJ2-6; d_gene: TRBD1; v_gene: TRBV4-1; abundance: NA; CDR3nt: TGCGCCAGCAGCCAAGCCAAGGGCCAGGGGGCGACTGGGGCCAACGTCCTGACTTTC; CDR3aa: CASSQAKGQGATGANVLTF
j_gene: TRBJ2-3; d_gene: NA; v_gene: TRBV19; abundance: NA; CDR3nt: TGTGCCAGTAGGTCGCTAAGGGGCACAGATACGCAGTATTTT; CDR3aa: CASRSLRGTDTQYF